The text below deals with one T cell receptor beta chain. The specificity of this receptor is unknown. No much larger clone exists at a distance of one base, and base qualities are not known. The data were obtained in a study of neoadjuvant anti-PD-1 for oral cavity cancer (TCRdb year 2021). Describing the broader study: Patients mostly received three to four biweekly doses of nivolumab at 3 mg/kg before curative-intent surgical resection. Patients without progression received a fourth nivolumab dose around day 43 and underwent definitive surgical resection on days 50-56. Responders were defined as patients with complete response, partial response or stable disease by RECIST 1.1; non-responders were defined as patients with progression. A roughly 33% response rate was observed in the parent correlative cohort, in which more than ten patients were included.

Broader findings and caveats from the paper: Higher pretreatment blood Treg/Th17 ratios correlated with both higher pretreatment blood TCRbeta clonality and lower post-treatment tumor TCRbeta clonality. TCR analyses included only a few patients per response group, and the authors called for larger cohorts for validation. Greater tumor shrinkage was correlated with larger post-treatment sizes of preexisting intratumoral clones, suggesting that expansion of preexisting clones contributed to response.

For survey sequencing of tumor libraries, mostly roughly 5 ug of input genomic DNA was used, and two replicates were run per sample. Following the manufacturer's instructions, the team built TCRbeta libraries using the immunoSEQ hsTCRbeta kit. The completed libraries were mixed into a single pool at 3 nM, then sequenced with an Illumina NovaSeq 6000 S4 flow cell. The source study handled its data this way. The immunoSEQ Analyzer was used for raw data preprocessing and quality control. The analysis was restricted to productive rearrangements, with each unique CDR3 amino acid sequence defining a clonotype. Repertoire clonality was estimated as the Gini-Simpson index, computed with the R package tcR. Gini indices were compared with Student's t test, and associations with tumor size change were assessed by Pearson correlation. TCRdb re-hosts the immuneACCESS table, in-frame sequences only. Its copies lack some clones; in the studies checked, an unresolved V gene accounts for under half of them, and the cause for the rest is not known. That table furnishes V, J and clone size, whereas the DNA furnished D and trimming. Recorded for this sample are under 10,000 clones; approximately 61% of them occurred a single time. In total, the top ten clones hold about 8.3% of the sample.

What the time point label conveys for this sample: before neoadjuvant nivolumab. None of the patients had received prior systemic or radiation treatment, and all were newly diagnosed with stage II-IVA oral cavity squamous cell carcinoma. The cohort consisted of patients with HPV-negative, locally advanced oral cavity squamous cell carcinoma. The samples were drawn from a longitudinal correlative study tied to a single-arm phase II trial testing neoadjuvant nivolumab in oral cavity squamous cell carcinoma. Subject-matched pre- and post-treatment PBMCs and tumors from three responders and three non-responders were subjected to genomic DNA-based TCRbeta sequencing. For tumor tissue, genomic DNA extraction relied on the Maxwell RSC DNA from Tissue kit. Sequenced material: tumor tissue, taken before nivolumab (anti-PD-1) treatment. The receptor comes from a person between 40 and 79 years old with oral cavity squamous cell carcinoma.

The CDR3 protein sequence reads: CASSLGQSSYNSPLHF. The DNA sequence follows: TGTGCCAGCAGCTTGGGACAGAGCTCCTATAATTCACCCCTCCACTTT. The chain is assembled from TRBV7-9 and TRBJ1-6, with TRBD1 matching 7 junction bases. The CDR1 and CDR2 encoded by the germline V gene (reference sequence) are SEHNR and FQNEAQ. The junction shows trimming of 3 bases on V and 0 bases on J, and the gene matches do not reach 2 bases of it. CDR3 length: 16 amino acids, cysteine to phenylalanine. Just CDR3 DNA is preserved here, 48 bases in frame from base 1.